This T cell receptor beta chain appears in the sequencing data of a study of blood T cells in healthy people across ages. Study-level points and caveats: For the donors, CMV status was unknown and possibly confounded expanded clonotype changes.

The use of a sample-barcoded 5' primer and a J-beta primer mix characterized a second PCR of about 7 to 12 cycles. Sequencing yielded, for each sample, at least 3 million paired-end reads carrying CDR3. A single record per CDR3 protein comes from TCRdb applying MiXCR to the 5' RACE reads. The profile shows fewer than 800,000 distinct CDR3 sequences, 32% of them singletons. This clonotype appeared many times. The target antigen is unknown. The CDR3 is made up of 12 amino acids. Trimming pared 5 bases from V and 8 bases from J, leaving 10 bases between. The V gene's germline CDR1 is MNHEY and CDR2 SVGEGT.

This TCR came from a woman at least 80 years old in good health. The sequenced sample consisted of blood. The J gene is TRBJ2-4, the V gene TRBV6-2 or TRBV6-3, with D unresolved. DNA for the CDR3: TGTGCCAGCAGTAGAAGTTTTCACATTCAGTACTTC. Protein: CASSRSFHIQYF.